Following are 15 T cell receptor beta chains from one sample sequenced in a study of blood T cells in healthy people across ages. Together with a sample-barcoded 5' primer, a J-beta primer mix was included in a second PCR lasting about 6 to 11 cycles. In TCRdb, the 5' RACE reads were re-called with MiXCR into one record per CDR3 protein. The table includes over 1.5 million distinct CDR3 sequences, 40% to 55% detected once. Specimen: blood. These TCRs come from a middle-aged woman in good health.

V gene TRBV4-3 combines with J gene TRBJ2-4; D is unclear. Germline V gene data show CDR1 as LGHNA and CDR2 as YSLEER. The V end was cut by 0 bases, the J end by 0 bases, with 12 bases between. CDR3 length: 17 amino acids. In nucleotides, the CDR3 is TGCGCCAGCAGCCAAGATCTCGCAGGACCAGCCAAAAACATTCAGTACTTC. Translated, it gives CASSQDLAGPAKNIQYF.

In regard to this clonotype: An end of the junction does not agree with germline; a read error may underlie this. The V and J genes are TRBV6-5 and TRBJ2-7; either TRBD1 or TRBD2 may supply D (5 bases each). Looked up from germline, CDR1 is MNHEY and CDR2 is SVGAGI. The CDR3 is 15 amino acids. DNA for the CDR3: TGTGCCAGCAGTCACTCGGGGTTAGGGGCCTACGAGCAGTACTTC. As protein: CASSHSGLGAYEQYF.

The count of this clonotype is one. This chain links TRBV3-1 with TRBJ2-1, with D maybe TRBD2 (6 bases). Germline CDR1 reads LGHDT; CDR2 reads YNNKEL (reference sequence). The V gene lost 3 bases and the J gene lost 7 bases, with 13 bases spanning the gap. The CDR3 loop spans 14 amino acids. The DNA for the CDR3 is TGTGCCAGCAGCCAGGCTCCGGAGGGGAATGAGCAGTTCTTC. Translating it yields CASSQAPEGNEQFF.

The rearrangement links TRBV7-3 to TRBJ2-2, with 10 bases identical to TRBD2. This CDR3 contains 18 residues. Germline trimming cut 1 base from V and 5 bases from J; bases unmatched to any gene: 10. Germline CDR1 reads SGHTA; CDR2 reads FQGTGA. CDR3 sequence: CASSLRLASGGRTGELFF. CDR3 bases: TGTGCCAGCAGCTTAAGACTGGCTAGCGGGGGCCGTACCGGGGAGCTGTTTTTT.

The chain carries TRBV14 and TRBJ2-1, with a weak D call TRBD2 (5 bases). Trimming left V 4 bases short and J 7 bases short, with 14 bases between. The germline gives CDR1 SGHDN, CDR2 FVKESK. This CDR3 is built from 14 residues. Here the CDR3 DNA reads TGTGCCAGCAGCCGACTACAGTACTCTAATGAGCAGTTCTTC. This encodes CASSRLQYSNEQFF.

The chain employs TRBV28 and TRBJ2-5; 7 bases agree with TRBD2. This CDR3 has 14 residues. The V and J ends lost 4 bases and 11 bases, in that order; junction bases with no gene match: 13. Germline CDR1 and CDR2: MDHEN and SYDVKM. The CDR3 DNA is TGTGCCAGCAGTTCGACTTACGGGGGGAATGAGCAGTACTTC. As protein: CASSSTYGGNEQYF.

This clonotype was observed a handful of times. The CDR3 loop reads CASSYRDLGYEQYF. CDR3 DNA: TGTGCCAGCAGCTACCGGGACCTGGGATACGAGCAGTACTTC. The chain carries TRBV7-2 and TRBJ2-7; either TRBD1 or TRBD2 may supply D (5 bases each). V lost 4 bases, J lost 4 bases, and 14 bases lay in between. This CDR3 comprises 14 residues. Germline lookup yields CDR1 SGHTA and CDR2 FQGNSA. The variable domain in full, completed from reference TRBV7-2 and TRBJ2-7, reads GAGVSQSPSNKVTEKGKDVELRCDPISGHTALYWYRQSLGQGLEFLIYFQGNSAPDKSGLPSDRFSAERTGGSVSTLTIQRTQQEDSAVYLCASSYRDLGYEQYFGPGTRLTVT.

This clonotype was seen a few times. The chain joins TRBV10-3 to TRBJ1-2, with TRBD1 matching over 10 bases. The CDR3 covers 13 residues. CDR1 and CDR2 from the germline V gene are ENHRY and SYGVKD. V trimming: 6 bases; J trimming: 5 bases; junction bases outside the gene matches: 3. As DNA, the CDR3 is TGTGCCATCAGGGGACAGGGGAATTATGGCTACACCTTC. Amino acid sequence: CAIRGQGNYGYTF.

This sequence joins TRBV4-3 and TRBJ1-6; D is perhaps TRBD1 (5 bases). The CDR3 is 16 residues long. V was trimmed by 0 bases and J by 10 bases, leaving 16 bases between them. The V gene's germline CDR1 is LGHNA and CDR2 YSLEER. CDR3 coding DNA: TGCGCCAGCAGCCAAGATGGTGGGCAGGGTGAATCACCCCTCCACTTT. Amino acid sequence: CASSQDGGQGESPLHF.

The J gene is TRBJ2-5, the V gene TRBV7-2; D not resolved. The CDR3 runs 13 residues. V gave up 2 bases and J gave up 4 bases, with 8 bases separating them. Germline values: CDR1 SGHTA, CDR2 FQGNSA. DNA of the CDR3: TGTGCCAGCAGCTTAAAGCGAGGAGAGACCCAGTACTTC. This codes for CASSLKRGETQYF.

V is TRBV7-2 and J is TRBJ2-1; a weak D match, TRBD2 (5 bases). Germline V lookup: CDR1 SGHTA, CDR2 FQGNSA. The CDR3 has 16 residues. V was clipped by 2 bases and J by 5 bases, with 16 bases between them. In DNA form, the CDR3 reads TGTGCCAGCAGCTTATACGGAACTAGTCCGGACAATGAGCAGTTCTTC. Its translation is CASSLYGTSPDNEQFF.

V and J are TRBV7-9 and TRBJ2-4; TRBD2 aligns across 8 bases. CDR3 length: 17 residues. Germline CDR1 and CDR2: SEHNR and FQNEAQ (reference sequence). After removal of 1 base from V and 0 bases from J, the junction contained 5 bases not matched to a gene. The CDR3 here is CASSLGAGDIAKNIQYF. CDR3 in DNA: TGTGCCAGCAGCTTAGGAGCGGGGGACATAGCCAAAAACATTCAGTACTTC. The complete variable domain, with remaining parts taken from reference TRBV7-9 and TRBJ2-4, reads DTGVSQNPRHKITKRGQNVTFRCDPISEHNRLYWYRQTLGQGPEFLTYFQNEAQLEKSRLLSDRFSAERPKGSFSTLEIQRTEQGDSAMYLCASSLGAGDIAKNIQYFGAGTRLSVL.

This clonotype was counted a few times. V usage is TRBV4-3 and J usage is TRBJ2-5; possibly TRBD2 for D (7 bases). CDR3 length equals 16 residues. Trimming cost V 4 bases and J 2 bases, with 17 bases left between them. Germline lookup yields CDR1 LGHNA and CDR2 YSLEER. The CDR3 spells CASSPGGGPQQETQYF. For the CDR3, the DNA is TGCGCCAGCAGCCCTGGGGGGGGGCCCCAACAAGAGACCCAGTACTTC.

The V gene is TRBV5-1, the J gene TRBJ1-2; D perhaps matches TRBD1 (6 bases). This CDR3 has 15 amino acids. Trimming shortened V by 2 bases and J by 8 bases, and 19 bases separated the two germline ends. Germline lookup yields CDR1 SGHRS and CDR2 YFSETQ. The CDR3 DNA reads as TGCGCCAGCAGCTTATATGCAGGACCTCAGGGGGGCTACACCTTC. This gives the protein CASSLYAGPQGGYTF.

The rearrangement uses TRBV2 and TRBJ2-3; 7 bases are shared with TRBD1. There are 15 residues in the CDR3. V was clipped by 6 bases and J by 2 bases; unmatched bases: 8. Germline CDR1 and CDR2: SNHLY and FYNNEI. The CDR3 spells CASRVQGLFTDTQYF. The CDR3 region has the DNA TGTGCCAGCAGGGTACAGGGGCTCTTCACAGATACGCAGTATTTT. The complete variable domain, with remaining parts taken from reference TRBV2 and TRBJ2-3, reads EPEVTQTPSHQVTQMGQEVILRCVPISNHLYFYWYRQILGQKVEFLVSFYNNEISEKSEIFDDQFSVERPDGSNFTLKIRSTKLEDSAMYFCASRVQGLFTDTQYFGPGTRLTVL.